The entry that follows covers one TCR beta chain sequence. Method: immunoSEQ multiplex PCR; TCRdb's copy keeps in-frame clones and lacks some. The sample holds about 90,000 clones, 94% seen once. This sample was taken from a study of technical replicates of blood from several donors. The germline gives CDR1 SGHRS, CDR2 YFSETQ. This CDR3 is built from 16 residues. V shed 0 bases and J 13 bases; nucleotides not matched to a gene: 15. This receptor was taken from a human donor in good health. The chain has TRBV5-1 and TRBJ2-1; 8 bases are a match to TRBD1. Sequencing was carried out using T cells isolated from PBMCs. CDR3 DNA sequence: TGCGCCAGCAGCTTGGAGCCCGGGACAGGAGGGTTAGGACAGTTCTTC. It is translated as CASSLEPGTGGLGQFF.